This TCR beta chain was sequenced in a study of monozygotic twins with inflammatory bowel disease. General observations from the study: Part of the variability in patient repertoires may have come from differing immunosuppressive treatments. Especially with disease activity, IBD patients had fewer clonotypes in common with others than healthy twins did. Telling apart the different T cell subtypes was not possible.

Germline CDR1 is SGHTA and CDR2 is FQGNSA. This CDR3 comprises 16 residues. Used for each TCR library was 3,000 to 3,500 ng of total RNA. TCRdb reprocessed the 5' RACE reads and reports one entry per CDR3 protein, with no DNA. The sample table includes around 380,000 distinct CDR3 sequences. Points on this clonotype: Its antigen is unknown.

The chain carries TRBV7-2 and TRBJ2-7; the TRBD1 assignment by TCRdb is unverifiable without DNA. The sequencing input was blood. The receptor comes from a human donor with ulcerative colitis or Crohn's disease, or a healthy co-twin of an affected twin (not recorded which). CDR3 protein: CASSLAAPQGAYEQYF.